Shown below are 6 T cell receptor beta chains from a single sample sequenced in a study of shared clonotypes between healthy human individuals. Using immunoSEQ multiplex PCR, the repertoire was profiled, and TCRdb retains in-frame clones only, with some absent. The data contain about 560,000 clones, around 81% of them singletons. Sequenced material: PBMCs. The receptor set was obtained from a woman aged 40 to 50 in good health. Some clones in this sample may be carry-over from other donors' samples.

The J gene is TRBJ2-5, the V gene TRBV27, with D unresolved. The CDR3 runs to 13 residues. V dropped 4 bases and J dropped 5 bases, with 11 bases sitting between them. CDR1 and CDR2 (germline): MNHEY, SMNVEV (reference sequence). CDR3 nucleotide sequence: TGTGCCAGCAGTTACCGGTCTTTGGAGACCCAGTACTTC. As protein: CASSYRSLETQYF.

This clone was detected once. This sequence joins TRBV5-1 and TRBJ1-5, with 8 positions matching TRBD1. The CDR3 sequence is 15 residues long. Per the germline V gene, CDR1 is SGHRS and CDR2 is YFSETQ. The J segment lost 7 bases and the V segment lost 0 bases, leaving 6 bases of the junction unmatched. In DNA, the CDR3 is TGCGCCAGCAGCTTGGCCGGACAGGGTGGACAGCCCCAGCATTTT. Its translation is CASSLAGQGGQPQHF.

The gene calls are TRBV15 and TRBJ1-4, with 9 bases aligning to TRBD1. The length of the CDR3 is 12 residues. J was trimmed by 7 bases and V by 9 bases; bases with no gene match: 3. Germline V gives CDR1 LNHNV, CDR2 YYDKDF (reference sequence). The CDR3, as DNA: TGTGCCACAGGGACAGGGCTTGAAAAACTGTTTTTT. Residues: CATGTGLEKLFF.

In this sample, this clone turned up many times. The same CDR3 can be traced to other DNA sequences in this sample. The chain is built from TRBV5-6 and TRBJ1-5, with D perhaps TRBD1 (5 bases). This CDR3 spans 16 amino acids. Germline V gene data show CDR1 as SGHDT and CDR2 as YYEEEE. The V gene lost 0 bases and the J gene lost 3 bases, with 13 bases spanning the gap. As DNA, the CDR3 is TGTGCCAGCAGCTTGGATGGGGGATCGATCAATCAGCCCCAGCATTTT. Translation gives CASSLDGGSINQPQHF.

The chain couples TRBV7-3 to TRBJ2-2; a weak D match, TRBD2 (5 bases). CDR3 length: 14 amino acids. Germline CDR1 SGHTA, CDR2 FQGTGA. The V gene lost 4 bases and the J gene lost 1 base, with 7 bases spanning the gap. The chain's CDR3 is CASSYSGNTGELFF. The DNA for the CDR3 is TGTGCCAGCAGCTACAGCGGGAACACCGGGGAGCTGTTTTTT.

J is TRBJ2-2 and V is TRBV5-4, with a possible D match to TRBD2 (6 bases). The CDR3 length is 15 residues. V was shortened by 2 bases and J by 2 bases, with 10 bases between the two germline ends. Germline V gives CDR1 SGHNT, CDR2 YYREEE (reference sequence). In nucleotides, the CDR3 is TGTGCCAGCAGCTTCCGCGGGATTAACACCGGGGAGCTGTTTTTT. Encoded protein: CASSFRGINTGELFF. The entire variable domain, with the rest obtained from reference TRBV5-4 and TRBJ2-2, is as follows: ETGVTQSPTHLIKTRGQQVTLRCSSQSGHNTVSWYQQALGQGPQFIFQYYREEENGRGNFPPRFSGLQFPNYSSELNVNALELDDSALYLCASSFRGINTGELFFGEGSRLTVL.